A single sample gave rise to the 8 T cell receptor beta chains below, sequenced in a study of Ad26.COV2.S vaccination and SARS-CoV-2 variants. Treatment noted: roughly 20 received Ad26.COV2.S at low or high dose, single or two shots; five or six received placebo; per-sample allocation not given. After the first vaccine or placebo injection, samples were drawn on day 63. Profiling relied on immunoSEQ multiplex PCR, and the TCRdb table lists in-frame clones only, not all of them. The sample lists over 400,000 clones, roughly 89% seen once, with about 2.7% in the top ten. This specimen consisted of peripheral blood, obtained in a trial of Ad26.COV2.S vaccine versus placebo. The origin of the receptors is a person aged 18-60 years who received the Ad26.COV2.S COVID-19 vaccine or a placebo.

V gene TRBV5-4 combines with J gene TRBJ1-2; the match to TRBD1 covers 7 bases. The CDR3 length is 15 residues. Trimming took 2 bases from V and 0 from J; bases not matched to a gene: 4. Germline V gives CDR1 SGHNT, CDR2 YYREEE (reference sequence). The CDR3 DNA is TGTGCCAGCAGCTTTGGACAGGTAGCTAACTATGGCTACACCTTC. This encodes CASSFGQVANYGYTF.

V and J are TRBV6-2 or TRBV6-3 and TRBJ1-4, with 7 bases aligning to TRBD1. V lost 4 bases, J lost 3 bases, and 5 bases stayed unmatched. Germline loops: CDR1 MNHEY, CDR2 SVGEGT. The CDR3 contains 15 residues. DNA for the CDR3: TGTGCCAGCAGTTTAGCCGGGACAGCTAATGAAAAACTGTTTTTT. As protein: CASSLAGTANEKLFF.

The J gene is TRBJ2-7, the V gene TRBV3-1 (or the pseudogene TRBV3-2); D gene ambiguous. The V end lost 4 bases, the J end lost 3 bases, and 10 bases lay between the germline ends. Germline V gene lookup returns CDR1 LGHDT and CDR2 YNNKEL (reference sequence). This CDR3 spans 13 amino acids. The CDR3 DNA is TGTGCCAGCAGCCGCTCAACTGGCTACGAGCAGTACGTC. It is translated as CASSRSTGYEQYV.

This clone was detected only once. The chain's CDR3 is CSVEGAVQETQYF. CDR3 DNA: TGCAGCGTTGAGGGCGCCGTGCAAGAGACCCAGTACTTC. The chain is built from TRBV29-1 and TRBJ2-5; D is undetermined. The CDR3 has 13 amino acids. V was cut by 3 bases and J by 2 bases, with 10 bases left in between. The germline V gene has CDR1 SQVTM and CDR2 ANQGSEA.

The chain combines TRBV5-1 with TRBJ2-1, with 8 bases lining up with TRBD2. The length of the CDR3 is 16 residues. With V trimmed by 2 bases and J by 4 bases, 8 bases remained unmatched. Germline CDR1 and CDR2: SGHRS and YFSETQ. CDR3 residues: CASSLGGRTGYNEQFF. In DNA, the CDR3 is TGCGCCAGCAGCTTAGGCGGGAGGACGGGGTACAATGAGCAGTTCTTC.

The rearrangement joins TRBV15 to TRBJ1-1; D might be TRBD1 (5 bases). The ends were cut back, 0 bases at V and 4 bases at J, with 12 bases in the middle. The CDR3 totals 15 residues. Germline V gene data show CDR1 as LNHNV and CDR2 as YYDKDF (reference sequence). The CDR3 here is CATSRDPDTTTEAFF. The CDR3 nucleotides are TGTGCCACCAGCAGAGACCCGGACACAACCACTGAAGCTTTCTTT.

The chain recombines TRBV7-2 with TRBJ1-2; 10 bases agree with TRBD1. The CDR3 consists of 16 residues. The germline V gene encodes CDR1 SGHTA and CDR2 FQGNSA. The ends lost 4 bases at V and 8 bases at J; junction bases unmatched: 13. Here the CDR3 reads CASSYLKDRGNSGYTF. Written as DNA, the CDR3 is TGTGCCAGCAGCTACCTTAAGGACAGGGGGAATAGCGGCTACACCTTC.

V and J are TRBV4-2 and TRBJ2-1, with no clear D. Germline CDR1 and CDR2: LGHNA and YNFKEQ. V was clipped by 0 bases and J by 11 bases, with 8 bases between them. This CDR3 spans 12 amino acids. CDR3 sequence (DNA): TGTGCCAGCAGCCAAGATAGGGTACAGCAGTTCTTC. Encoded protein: CASSQDRVQQFF.